This T cell receptor (beta chain) originates from a study of regulatory T cells in long-lasting Graves disease (dated by TCRdb to 2020 to 2023). Regarding the complete study: In the newly diagnosed Graves' disease group, patients had been taking antithyroid drugs for less than 3 months. Peripheral blood TCR sequencing and RNA sequencing compared persistent Graves' disease patients with newly diagnosed Graves' disease patients. The study was conducted in China and was registered as a clinical trial. A total of about 33 samples were covered by TCR sequencing, comprising roughly 13 persistent and around 20 newly diagnosed Graves' disease patients.

Library method: multiplex PCR. The data were produced on an Illumina HiSeq 4000. TCR beta libraries were built with iRepertoire HTBI primers and Arm-PCR amplification of CDR3 regions. Before sequencing, the PCR products went through gel purification. In the original analysis: A total of some 65 TRBV and under 15 TRBJ segments were identified across samples and were used for gene usage analysis of CDR3 amino acid clonotypes. COPE and FqMerger were used to merge filtered high-quality paired reads into contigs. BLAST was used to align contigs to IMGT TRBV, TRBD and TRBJ reference genes, with CDR3 defined following IMGT. Highly expanded clones were defined as clonotypes with a frequency above 0.1%. Shannon entropy served as the measure of repertoire diversity, while the Gini coefficient captured V-J evenness. Clonotypes shared by more than one individual were considered public. TCRdb reran the public reads through fastp at Q25 and MiXCR, keeping productive beta chains. Rows are combined by CDR3 protein, so each entry shows the most common genes and DNA. The V and J calls shown here were made by TCRdb, not taken from the authors' results. This sample holds 200,000 to 250,000 distinct CDR3 sequences; 20% to 25% were observed only once. 11% to 15% of the sample rests with the top ten.

In the paper's terms, the time point label means: newly diagnosed GD, antithyroid drugs for less than 3 months. RNA was extracted from PBMCs in TRIzol for both TCR sequencing and RNA sequencing. The diagnosis of Graves' disease followed American Thyroid Association guidelines. Recruitment of patients was carried out at an endocrinology department in Xi'an, China. Each patient gave approximately 8.8 milliliters of peripheral blood, collected in an EDTA anticoagulant tube. Ficoll Paque Plus density gradient separation was used to isolate PBMCs, and no further T cell sorting was done. An Agilent 2100 Bioanalyzer and agarose gel were used to assess RNA quality, and a NanoDrop 2000 was used to measure RNA concentration. The CDR3, cysteine through phenylalanine, is 14 amino acids long. This entry keeps only the CDR3 DNA: 42 bases, framed from base 1. CDR1 and CDR2 are read off the germline V gene as SNHLY and FYNNEI. V loses 7 bases, J loses 3 bases, and the germline ends lie 12 bases apart.

This clonotype was detected ten times or more. Its antigen target is currently unknown. No per-base quality is available; no much larger clone lies one base away. Broader findings and caveats from the paper: The study examined only peripheral blood because the primary lesion, thyroid tissue, could not be accessed. More public clonotypes were shared among persistent patients (more than 2,500) than among newly diagnosed patients (966). Only the TCR beta chain was sequenced and analyzed. As a limitation, the authors acknowledged that the small sample size may reduce accuracy. Persistent disease showed preferential use of TRBV28, TRBJ1-2 and TRBJ2-5, whereas newly diagnosed disease favored TRBV20-1 and TRBJ2-1. Persistent Graves' disease patients showed lower TCR Shannon entropy and fewer highly expanded clones than newly diagnosed patients, suggesting clonal expansion.

The origin of this receptor is a female donor with Graves disease. The sequence joins TRBV2 to TRBJ2-2; no confident D gene assignment can be made. The sequencing here drew on peripheral blood mononuclear cells (PBMCs), taken at new diagnosis, from a patient treated with antithyroid drugs. The bases are TGTGCCAGCAAGGACGGGTTGGACACCGGGGAGCTGTTTTTT. The translation is CASKDGLDTGELFF.